This T cell receptor beta chain emerged from a study of immune characterization of retroperitoneal liposarcoma. The V gene's germline CDR1 is MNHNS and CDR2 SASEGT. V lost 5 bases and J lost 7; bases outside the gene matches: 9. This CDR3 comprises 15 residues. TCRdb passed the PCR reads through MiXCR, listing each CDR3 protein once. The sample records about 10,000 distinct CDR3 sequences, approximately 24% being singletons. Sample share makes this clonotype large. This rearrangement joins TRBV6-1 to TRBJ2-1, with 9 bases lining up with TRBD2. The sample taken for sequencing was blood. This clonotype originated in a male donor with retroperitoneal liposarcoma. The CDR3 loop reads CASSSRRGGVNEQFF. CDR3 in DNA: TGTGCCAGCAGTTCGAGGCGGGGGGGGGTTAATGAGCAGTTCTTC.